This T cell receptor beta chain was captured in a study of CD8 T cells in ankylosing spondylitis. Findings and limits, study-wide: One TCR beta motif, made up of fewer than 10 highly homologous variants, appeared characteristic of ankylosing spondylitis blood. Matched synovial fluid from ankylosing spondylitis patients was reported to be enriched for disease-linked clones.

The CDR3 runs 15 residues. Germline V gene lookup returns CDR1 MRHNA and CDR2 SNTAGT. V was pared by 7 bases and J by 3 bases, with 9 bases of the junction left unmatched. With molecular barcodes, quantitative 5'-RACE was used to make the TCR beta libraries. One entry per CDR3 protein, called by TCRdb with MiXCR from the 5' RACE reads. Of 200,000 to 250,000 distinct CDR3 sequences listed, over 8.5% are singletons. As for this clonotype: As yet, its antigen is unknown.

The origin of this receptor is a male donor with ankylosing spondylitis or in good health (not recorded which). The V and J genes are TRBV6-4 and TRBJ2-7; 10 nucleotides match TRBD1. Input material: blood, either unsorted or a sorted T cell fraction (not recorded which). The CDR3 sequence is CASTTSTGGYYEQYF. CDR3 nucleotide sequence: TGTGCCAGCACGACTTCGACAGGGGGCTACTACGAGCAGTACTTC.